The source of this T cell receptor beta chain is a study of blood T cell repertoires in COVID-19. About the study: There were acute and convalescent COVID-19 samples, and they came from the United States, Italy and Spain. PBMCs, B-cell-depleted T cells, or T cells provided the cDNA or gDNA that made up the material.

This clone was detected once. Per the study methods: For nucleated cells, counts were estimated from reference gene primer amplification. Here immunoSEQ multiplex PCR was the method, and the copy in TCRdb shows in-frame clones only, minus some. V, J and clone size are taken as reported in that table, and D and trimming were inferred from the DNA itself. Of over 60,000 clones listed, about four fifths are singletons. Material for sequencing was peripheral blood. This sequence was found in a human donor in a cohort sampled during active COVID-19.

This CDR3 is CASSQGGGVDTEAFF. The DNA of the CDR3 is TGCGCCAGCAGCCAAGGCGGGGGGGTAGACACTGAAGCTTTCTTT. The chain has TRBV4-1 and TRBJ1-1; D possibly corresponds to TRBD1 (5 bases). Germline lookup yields CDR1 MGHRA and CDR2 YSYEKL. The CDR3 runs to 15 residues. V was pared by 1 base and J by 3 bases, with 12 bases between.